Here is one T cell receptor beta chain with its context. By its share of the sample, this clonotype is large (0.1 to 1%). Its antigen remains unidentified. Base qualities are not recorded, but no much larger clone differs from it by a single base. This sample stems from a study of T and B cells in COVID-19 patients (dated by TCRdb to 2018 to 2021). Concerning the study at large: In this study, adaptive immunity was profiled in COVID-19 patients who either had active infection or had recovered, using TRB and IGH repertoire sequencing of peripheral blood. A recovered cohort was made up of about 18 patients contributing 20 samples, mostly after mild to moderate COVID-19 managed as outpatients. Patients in the recovered cohort had a median age of approximately 35 years, compared with 55 to 85 years for patients in the active-infection cohort. In the active-infection cohort, about 65% of the roughly 20 patients were critically ill and required mechanical ventilation or ECMO. Comorbidities linked to unfavorable COVID-19 outcome were present in about 90% of the roughly 20 patients in the active-infection cohort. Over 7 million TCR sequences were analysed from a TCR and BCR sequence repository that comprised some 37 patients and approximately 69 time points. Two patients were included in both the recovered and active cohorts because samples were available from active disease and after recovery. An age-matched reference group of under 40 healthy donors negative for COVID-19 antibodies served as the comparison for repertoire analyses. As many as 9 follow-up blood samples were taken per patient, and some of the samples covered different disease stages within the same individual.

Data came from an Illumina MiSeq. TRB rearrangements were amplified by multiplex PCR with BIOMED2 TRB-A/B primer pools. Illumina-compatible adapters and 7-nucleotide sample barcodes were attached to the amplicons through two consecutive PCRs. All library PCRs used Phusion HS II polymerase. Amplicons were gel-purified with the NucleoSpin Gel and PCR Clean-up kit, quantified on Qubit, and pooled at approximately 3.9 nM. Amplicon pool quality was checked on an Agilent 2100 Bioanalyzer before Illumina next-generation sequencing. The original pipeline was this. TRB rearrangements were annotated with MiXCR 3.0.8 using the default MiXCR reference library. Sequences with fewer than 2 reads and non-productive reads were filtered out, and every unique CDR3 nucleotide sequence was treated as a single clone. Clonality, diversity, richness and V-J gene usage were calculated in R 3.5.1. GLIPH2 was used for TCR clustering by CDR3 similarity, and generation probabilities were calculated by OLGA. GLIPH2 clusters were kept only when the clusters contained at least four unique TCR clonotypes present in at least three individuals. Clones were called with MiXCR by TCRdb after fastp trimmed the public reads at Q25, and only in-frame beta chains were retained. Under each unique CDR3 protein, matching rows form one entry showing the most common genes and DNA. These V and J calls rely on TCRdb rather than the paper's analysis. Counted in this sample were under 5,000 distinct CDR3 sequences; 30% to 40% of them appeared once. The ten largest clones add up to 20% to 25% of the sample.

Genomic DNA extracted from blood was used in amounts of 250-500 ng for amplification of TRB repertoires. The research as a whole found: The reported TCR clusters were said to need prospective validation before any clinical use. Few blood samples were available from mildly ill patients while symptoms were present or from severe cases at early time points. Patients with COVID-19 were reported to show strongly skewed TRBV/TRBJ gene usage. In active COVID-19, TRB repertoires were highly clonal, while at recovery, diversity and richness increased above the levels seen in healthy donors. The recovered cohort had 2,400 or so exclusive TCR clusters, including about 34 low-pGen clusters. The size of the cohort was considered insufficient for assessing HLA contributions to COVID-19 susceptibility or severity. Specific T cell subsets (CD4+/Treg/CD8+) and sorted SARS-CoV-2-responsive or tetramer+ T cells had not yet been sequenced, and these experiments were ongoing.

The TCR sequence derives from a human donor who had recovered from COVID-19. The sequencing sample was made of blood.

The CDR3 is CASSQTSGSYNEQFF. The nucleotides are TGTGCCAGTAGTCAGACTAGCGGGAGCTACAATGAGCAGTTCTTC. The sequence joins TRBV19 to TRBJ2-1, and TRBD2 matches 12 of the central bases. For CDR1 and CDR2, the germline V gene (reference sequence) lists LNHDA and SQIVND. The CDR3 has 15 amino acids, counting the end cysteine and phenylalanine. The kept DNA is CDR3 alone, 45 bases in frame from the first base. Trimming leaves V shorter by 5 bases and J shorter by 3 bases, with the junction holding 2 bases beyond the gene matches.